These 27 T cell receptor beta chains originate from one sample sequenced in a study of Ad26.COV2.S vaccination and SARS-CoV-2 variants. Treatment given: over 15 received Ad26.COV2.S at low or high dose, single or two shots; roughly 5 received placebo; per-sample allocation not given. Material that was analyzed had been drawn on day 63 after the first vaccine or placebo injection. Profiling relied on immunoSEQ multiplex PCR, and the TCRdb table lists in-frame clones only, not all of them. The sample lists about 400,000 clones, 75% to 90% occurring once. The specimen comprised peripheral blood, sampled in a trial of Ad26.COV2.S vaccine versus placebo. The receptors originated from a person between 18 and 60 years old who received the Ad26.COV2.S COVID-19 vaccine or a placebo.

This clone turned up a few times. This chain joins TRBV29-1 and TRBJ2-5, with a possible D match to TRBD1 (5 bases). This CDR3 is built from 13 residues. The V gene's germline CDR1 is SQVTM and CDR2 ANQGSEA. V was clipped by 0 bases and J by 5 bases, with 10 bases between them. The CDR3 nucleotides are TGCAGCGTTGAAGATCCAGGGTCTGAGACCCAGTACTTC. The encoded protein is CSVEDPGSETQYF.

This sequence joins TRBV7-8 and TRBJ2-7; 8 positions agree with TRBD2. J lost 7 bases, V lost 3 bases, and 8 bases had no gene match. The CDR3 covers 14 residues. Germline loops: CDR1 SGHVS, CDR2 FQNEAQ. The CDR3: CASSLSSGMGEQYF. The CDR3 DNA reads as TGTGCCAGCAGCTTGAGTAGCGGGATGGGTGAGCAGTACTTC.

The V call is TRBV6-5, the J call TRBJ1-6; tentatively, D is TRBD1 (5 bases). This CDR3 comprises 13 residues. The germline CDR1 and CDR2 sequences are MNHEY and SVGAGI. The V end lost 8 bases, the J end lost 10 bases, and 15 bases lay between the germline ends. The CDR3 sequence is CASSREGDSPLHF. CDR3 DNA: TGTGCCAGCTCGAGGGAAGGGGACTCACCCCTCCACTTT.

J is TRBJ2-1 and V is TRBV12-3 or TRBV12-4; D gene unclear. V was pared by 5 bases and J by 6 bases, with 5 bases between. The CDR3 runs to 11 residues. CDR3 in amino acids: CASSRTNEQFF. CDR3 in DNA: TGTGCCAGCAGTAGAACCAATGAGCAGTTCTTC.

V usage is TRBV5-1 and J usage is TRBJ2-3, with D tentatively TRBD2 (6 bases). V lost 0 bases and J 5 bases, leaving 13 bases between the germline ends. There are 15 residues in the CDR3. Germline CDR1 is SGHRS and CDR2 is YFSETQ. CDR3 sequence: CASSLGLGALDTQYF. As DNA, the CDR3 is TGCGCCAGCAGCTTGGGACTAGGCGCACTAGATACGCAGTATTTT. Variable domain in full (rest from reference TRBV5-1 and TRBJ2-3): KAGVTQTPRYLIKTRGQQVTLSCSPISGHRSVSWYQQTPGQGLQFLFEYFSETQRNKGNFPGRFSGRQFSNSRSEMNVSTLELGDSALYLCASSLGLGALDTQYFGPGTRLTVL.

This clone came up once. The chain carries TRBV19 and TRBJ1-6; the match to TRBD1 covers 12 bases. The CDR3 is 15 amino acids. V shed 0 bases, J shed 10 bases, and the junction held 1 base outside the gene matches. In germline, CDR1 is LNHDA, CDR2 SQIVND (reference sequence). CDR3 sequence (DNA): TGTGCCAGTAGTATAGAAGGGACAGGGGGCTCACCCCTCCACTTT. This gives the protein CASSIEGTGGSPLHF.

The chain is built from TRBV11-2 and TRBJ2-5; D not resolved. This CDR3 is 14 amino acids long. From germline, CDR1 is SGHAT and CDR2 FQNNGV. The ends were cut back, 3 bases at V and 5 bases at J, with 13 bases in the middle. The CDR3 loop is CASSFKLLGETQYF. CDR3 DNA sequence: TGTGCCAGCAGCTTTAAGTTGCTCGGGGAGACCCAGTACTTC.

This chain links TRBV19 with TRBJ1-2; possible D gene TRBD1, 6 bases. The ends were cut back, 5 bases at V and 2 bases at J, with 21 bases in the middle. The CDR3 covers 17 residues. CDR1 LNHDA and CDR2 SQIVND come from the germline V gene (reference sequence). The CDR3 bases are TGTGCCAGTAGTCCGCAGACCGGGACAATTGCGAACTATGGCTACACCTTC. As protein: CASSPQTGTIANYGYTF.

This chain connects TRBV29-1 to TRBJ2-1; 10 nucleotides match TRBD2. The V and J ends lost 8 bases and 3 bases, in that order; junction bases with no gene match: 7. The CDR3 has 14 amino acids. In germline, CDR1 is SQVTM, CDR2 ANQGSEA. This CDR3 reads CSSMGLAIYNEQFF. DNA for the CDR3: TGCAGCTCGATGGGACTAGCGATCTACAATGAGCAGTTCTTC.

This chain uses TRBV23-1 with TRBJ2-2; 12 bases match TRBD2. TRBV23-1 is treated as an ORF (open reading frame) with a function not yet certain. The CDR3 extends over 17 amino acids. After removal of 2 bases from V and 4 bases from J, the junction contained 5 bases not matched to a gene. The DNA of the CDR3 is TGCGCCAGCAGTCAACGATGGACTAGCGGGATCACCGGGGAGCTGTTTTTT. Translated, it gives CASSQRWTSGITGELFF.

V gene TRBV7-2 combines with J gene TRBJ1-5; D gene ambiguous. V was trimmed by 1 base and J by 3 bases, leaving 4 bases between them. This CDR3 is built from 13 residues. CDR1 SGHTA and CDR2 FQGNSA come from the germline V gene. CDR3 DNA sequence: TGTGCCAGCAGCTTAGTCCTCAATCAGCCCCAGCATTTT. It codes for CASSLVLNQPQHF.

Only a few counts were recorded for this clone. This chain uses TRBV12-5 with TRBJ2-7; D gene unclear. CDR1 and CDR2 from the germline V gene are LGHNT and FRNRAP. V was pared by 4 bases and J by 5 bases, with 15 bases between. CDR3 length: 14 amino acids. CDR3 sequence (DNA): TGTGCTAGTGGTTCCCCTTGGCATAGGGACGAGCAGTACTTC. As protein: CASGSPWHRDEQYF.

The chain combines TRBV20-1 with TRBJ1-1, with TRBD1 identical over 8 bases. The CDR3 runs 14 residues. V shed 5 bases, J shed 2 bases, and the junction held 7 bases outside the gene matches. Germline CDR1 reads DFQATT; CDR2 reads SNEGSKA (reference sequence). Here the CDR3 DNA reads TGCAGTGCTCGTGACAGGGGCTACAACACTGAAGCTTTCTTT. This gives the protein CSARDRGYNTEAFF.

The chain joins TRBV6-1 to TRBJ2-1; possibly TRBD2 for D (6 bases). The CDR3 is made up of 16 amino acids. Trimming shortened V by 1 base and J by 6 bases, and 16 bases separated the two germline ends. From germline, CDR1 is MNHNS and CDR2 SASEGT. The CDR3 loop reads CASSEVARGLGNEQFF. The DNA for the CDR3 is TGTGCCAGCAGTGAAGTAGCTCGGGGGTTGGGCAATGAGCAGTTCTTC.

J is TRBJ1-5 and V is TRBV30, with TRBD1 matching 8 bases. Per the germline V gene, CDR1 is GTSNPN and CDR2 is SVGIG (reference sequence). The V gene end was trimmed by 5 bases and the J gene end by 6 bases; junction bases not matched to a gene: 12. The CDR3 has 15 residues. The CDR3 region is CAWGGGLQGGQPQHF. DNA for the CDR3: TGTGCCTGGGGTGGAGGTTTACAGGGGGGTCAGCCCCAGCATTTT.

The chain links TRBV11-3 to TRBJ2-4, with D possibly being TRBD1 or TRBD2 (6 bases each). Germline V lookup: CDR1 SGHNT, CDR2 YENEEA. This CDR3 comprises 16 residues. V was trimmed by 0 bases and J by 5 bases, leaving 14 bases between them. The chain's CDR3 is CASSLEGGPGENIQYF. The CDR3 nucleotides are TGTGCCAGCAGCTTAGAGGGGGGCCCCGGGGAAAACATTCAGTACTTC.

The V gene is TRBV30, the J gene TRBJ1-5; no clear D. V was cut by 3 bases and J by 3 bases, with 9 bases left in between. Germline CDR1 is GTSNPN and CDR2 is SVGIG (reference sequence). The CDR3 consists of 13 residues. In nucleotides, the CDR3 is TGTGCCTGGAGCCCAGAAAACAATCAGCCCCAGCATTTT. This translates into CAWSPENNQPQHF.

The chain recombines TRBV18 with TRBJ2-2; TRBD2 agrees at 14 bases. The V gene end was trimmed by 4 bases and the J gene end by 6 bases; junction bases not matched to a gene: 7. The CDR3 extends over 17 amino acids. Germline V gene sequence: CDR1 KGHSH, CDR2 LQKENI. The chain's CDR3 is CASSLQSGLAGAGELFF. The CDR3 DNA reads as TGTGCCAGCTCACTCCAATCGGGACTAGCGGGGGCCGGGGAGCTGTTTTTT. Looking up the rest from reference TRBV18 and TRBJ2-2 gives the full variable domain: NAGVMQNPRHLVRRRGQEARLRCSPMKGHSHVYWYRQLPEEGLKFMVYLQKENIIDESGMPKERFSAEFPKEGPSILRIQQVVRGDSAAYFCASSLQSGLAGAGELFFGEGSRLTVL.

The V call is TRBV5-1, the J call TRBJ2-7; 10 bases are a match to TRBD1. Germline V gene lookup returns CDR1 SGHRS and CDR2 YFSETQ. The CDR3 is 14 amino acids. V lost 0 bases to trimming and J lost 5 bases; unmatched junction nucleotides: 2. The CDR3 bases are TGCGCCAGCAGCTTGGGGGACAGGGGCCACGAGCAGTACTTC. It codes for CASSLGDRGHEQYF.

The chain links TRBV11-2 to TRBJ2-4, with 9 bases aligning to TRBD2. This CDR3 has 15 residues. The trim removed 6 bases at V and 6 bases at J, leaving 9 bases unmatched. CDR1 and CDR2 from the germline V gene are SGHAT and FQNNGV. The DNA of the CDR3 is TGTGCCAGCAGGAAAGCGGGAGGTTCCCCAAACATTCAGTACTTC. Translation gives CASRKAGGSPNIQYF.

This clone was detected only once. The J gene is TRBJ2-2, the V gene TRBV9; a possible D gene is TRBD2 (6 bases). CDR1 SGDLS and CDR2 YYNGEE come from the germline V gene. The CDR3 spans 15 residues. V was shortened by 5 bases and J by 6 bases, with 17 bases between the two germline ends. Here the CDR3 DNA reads TGTGCCAGCAGTAGGAGGGGCAGGGTCGCCGGGGAGCTGTTTTTT. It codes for CASSRRGRVAGELFF.

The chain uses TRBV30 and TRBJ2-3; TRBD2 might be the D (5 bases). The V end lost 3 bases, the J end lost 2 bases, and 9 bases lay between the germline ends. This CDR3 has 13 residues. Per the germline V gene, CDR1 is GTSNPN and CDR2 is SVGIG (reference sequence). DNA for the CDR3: TGTGCCTGGAGCCCGGACTTCACAGATACGCAGTATTTT. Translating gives CAWSPDFTDTQYF.

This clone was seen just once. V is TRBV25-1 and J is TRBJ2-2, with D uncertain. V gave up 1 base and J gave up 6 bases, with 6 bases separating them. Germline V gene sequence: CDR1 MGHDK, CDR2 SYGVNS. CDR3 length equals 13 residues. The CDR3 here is CASSESVPGELFF. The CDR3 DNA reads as TGTGCCAGCAGTGAATCTGTCCCCGGGGAGCTGTTTTTT.

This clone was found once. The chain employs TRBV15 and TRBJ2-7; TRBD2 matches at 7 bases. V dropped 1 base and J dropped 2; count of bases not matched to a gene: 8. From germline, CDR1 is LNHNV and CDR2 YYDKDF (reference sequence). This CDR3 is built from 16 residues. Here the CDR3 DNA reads TGTGCCACCAGCAGAGCGGGGGGACTAAAAACCTACGAGCAGTACTTC. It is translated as CATSRAGGLKTYEQYF. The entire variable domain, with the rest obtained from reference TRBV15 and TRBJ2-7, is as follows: DAMVIQNPRYQVTQFGKPVTLSCSQTLNHNVMYWYQQKSSQAPKLLFHYYDKDFNNEADTPDNFQSRRPNTSFCFLDIRSPGLGDTAMYLCATSRAGGLKTYEQYFGPGTRLTVT.

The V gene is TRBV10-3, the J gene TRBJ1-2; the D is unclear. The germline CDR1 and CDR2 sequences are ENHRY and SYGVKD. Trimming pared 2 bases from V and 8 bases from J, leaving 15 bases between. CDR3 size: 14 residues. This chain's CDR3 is CAISEGPPGWGYTF. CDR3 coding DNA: TGTGCCATCAGTGAGGGCCCTCCCGGCTGGGGCTACACCTTC.

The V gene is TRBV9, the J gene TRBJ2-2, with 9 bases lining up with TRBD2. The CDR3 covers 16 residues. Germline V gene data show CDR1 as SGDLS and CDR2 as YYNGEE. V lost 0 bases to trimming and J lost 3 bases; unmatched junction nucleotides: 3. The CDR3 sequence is CASSVEAGGYTGELFF. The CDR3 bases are TGTGCCAGCAGCGTAGAAGCGGGAGGATACACCGGGGAGCTGTTTTTT. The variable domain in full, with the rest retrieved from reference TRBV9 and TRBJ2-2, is DSGVTQTPKHLITATGQRVTLRCSPRSGDLSVYWYQQSLDQGLQFLIQYYNGEERAKGNILERFSAQQFPDLHSELNLSSLELGDSALYFCASSVEAGGYTGELFFGEGSRLTVL.

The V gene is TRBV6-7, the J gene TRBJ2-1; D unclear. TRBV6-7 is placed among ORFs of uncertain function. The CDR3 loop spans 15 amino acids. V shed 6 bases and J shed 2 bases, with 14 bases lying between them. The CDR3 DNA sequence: TGTGCCAGCAGCCCCCTCGTGGGGACCTACAATGAGCAGTTCTTC. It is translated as CASSPLVGTYNEQFF.